Below, one T cell receptor beta chain is given with its context. This specimen belongs to a study of T-cell reconstitution after alpha-beta-depleted transplantation in children. Germline CDR1 MNHEY, CDR2 SVGAGI. The CDR3 length is 14 residues. V was clipped by 5 bases and J by 10 bases, with 18 bases between them. Unique molecular identifiers were incorporated during preparation of the TCRbeta library. TCRdb ran MiXCR on the PCR reads and lists one entry per CDR3 protein. The sample records about 130,000 distinct CDR3 sequences, more than 9.5% being singletons. Source: PBMCs, mostly from graft donor cells, taken 180 days after TCRalphabeta/CD19-depleted stem cell transplant. This chain joins TRBV6-5 and TRBJ2-1, with D uncertain. The clonotype comes from a girl in the first two years of life who had a stem cell transplant for combined immunodeficiency, so the T cells may come from the graft donor. As DNA, the CDR3 is TGTGCCAGCAGTCTTCTCCCCCTAGGATCGGAGCAGTTCTTC. Protein product: CASSLLPLGSEQFF.